The source of this TCR beta chain is a study of post-analysis software for immune sequencing data. Study-wide background: Relapsing-remitting, secondary progressive and progressive-relapsing forms made up the multiple sclerosis disease courses.

Study-level findings and limits: Samples from a shared batch, those prepared together, strongly co-clustered by F measure. Normalized Chao1 diversity was significantly reduced in patients versus controls.

cDNA libraries of TCR beta carried unique molecular identifiers. Researchers reported 400,000 to 550,000 cDNA molecules coming from around 1 to 9.1 million T cells. TCRdb re-analysed the PCR reads in MiXCR, keeping a single row per CDR3 protein. The repertoire includes about 460,000 distinct CDR3 sequences, roughly 45% of them detected once, and 9% to 14% sits in the top ten. With respect to this clonotype: Its antigen is not known.

The TCR comes from a girl aged 5 to 17 with multiple sclerosis. Material for sequencing was blood.

CDR3 in amino acids: CSAPTGGEDTEAFF. The CDR3, as DNA: TGCAGTGCTCCTACCGGGGGCGAGGACACTGAAGCTTTCTTT. This chain links TRBV20-1 with TRBJ1-1, with TRBD1 as a possible D gene (6 bases). Deletions cut 5 bases from V and 3 bases from J, with 16 bases between. The germline gives CDR1 DFQATT, CDR2 SNEGSKA (reference sequence). This CDR3 has 14 amino acids.